This entry lists 20 T cell receptor beta chains sequenced from one sample in a study of OX40 agonist ivuxolimab in advanced cancers. Library preparation employed the immunoSEQ multiplex PCR assay. TCRdb limited this immuneACCESS table to in-frame rearrangements with V and J called. A share of clones is missing; checked studies link under half to unresolved V genes, and the rest is unexplained. Recorded for this sample are 65,000 to 95,000 clones; approximately 92% of them occurred a single time. The leading ten clones occupy roughly 6.9% of the sample. Sequences were derived from CD4+ or CD8+ T cells sorted from blood, sampled in a trial of the OX40 agonist ivuxolimab. Source of these receptors: an adult with an advanced solid tumor such as melanoma, head and neck, liver or kidney cancer.

The rearrangement uses TRBV5-6 and TRBJ1-1; tentative D call: TRBD1 (6 bases). V lost 4 bases, J lost 11 bases, and 21 bases lay in between. CDR3 size: 14 residues. CDR1 and CDR2 (germline): SGHDT, YYEEEE. The CDR3 is CASSRERGVADAFF. Here the CDR3 DNA reads TGTGCCAGCAGCCGGGAGAGGGGGGTGGCGGATGCTTTCTTT.

The gene calls are TRBV28 and TRBJ1-5, with no clear D. This CDR3 spans 14 amino acids. The V end was cut by 5 bases, the J end by 6 bases, with 14 bases between. Germline V gene data show CDR1 as MDHEN and CDR2 as SYDVKM. This CDR3 is CASSPGRIGQPQHF. DNA for the CDR3: TGTGCCAGCAGTCCCGGGAGGATCGGTCAGCCCCAGCATTTT.

V is TRBV4-1 and J is TRBJ2-7, with TRBD1 identical over 8 bases. Germline V lookup: CDR1 MGHRA, CDR2 YSYEKL. The CDR3 contains 13 residues. The trim removed 1 base at V and 7 bases at J, leaving 3 bases unmatched. In nucleotides, the CDR3 is TGCGCCAGCAGCCAAGGGGACAGGCGAGAGCAGTACTTC. Encoded protein: CASSQGDRREQYF.

This chain connects TRBV7-9 to TRBJ1-2; no reliable D call. The CDR3 runs to 15 residues. Germline V gives CDR1 SEHNR, CDR2 FQNEAQ (reference sequence). V was cut by 3 bases and J by 2 bases, with 13 bases left in between. CDR3 in DNA: TGTGCCAGCAGCTTCGTCGGGCGATCGAACTATGGCTACACCTTC. Amino acid sequence: CASSFVGRSNYGYTF.

In its sample, this clone was seen once. The chain is built from TRBV9 and TRBJ1-5; no reliable D call. CDR1 is SGDLS, CDR2 YYNGEE, per germline. This CDR3 spans 14 amino acids. The V gene lost 3 bases and the J gene lost 4 bases, with 11 bases spanning the gap. This CDR3 is CASSGGDPNQPQHF. The CDR3 DNA sequence: TGTGCCAGCAGCGGGGGTGATCCTAATCAGCCCCAGCATTTT.

Only one count was recorded for this clone. CDR3 in DNA: TGTGCCAGCAGCCAAGATCTTGACATTGGGGAGCAGTTCTTC. It yields the protein CASSQDLDIGEQFF. This rearrangement joins TRBV14 to TRBJ2-1, with D hard to call. CDR1 and CDR2 from the germline V gene are SGHDN and FVKESK. Trimming pared 0 bases from V and 10 bases from J, leaving 13 bases between. The CDR3 sequence is 14 residues long.

The rearrangement links TRBV29-1 to TRBJ2-4, with D possibly TRBD1 on 5 matching bases. Germline V gene sequence: CDR1 SQVTM, CDR2 ANQGSEA. The CDR3 contains 12 residues. V was clipped by 6 bases and J by 7 bases, with 13 bases between them. The CDR3 loop is CSVLTARNIQYF. For the CDR3, the DNA is TGCAGCGTGTTGACAGCGAGGAACATTCAGTACTTC.

The chain recombines TRBV10-3 with TRBJ1-4, with 7 bases lining up with TRBD1. J was trimmed by 11 bases and V by 6 bases; bases with no gene match: 9. Per the germline V gene, CDR1 is ENHRY and CDR2 is SYGVKD. The CDR3 is made up of 13 amino acids. CDR3 amino acids: CAIRADDRDKLFF. For the CDR3, the DNA is TGTGCCATCAGGGCAGATGACAGGGACAAACTGTTTTTT.

The CDR3 nucleotides read TGTGCCAGCAGGTCAGCGGGGGCCAGAACCGGGGAGCTGTTTTTT. It codes for CASRSAGARTGELFF. The chain is built from TRBV7-2 and TRBJ2-2, with 8 bases lining up with TRBD2. Trimming took 6 bases from V and 5 from J; bases not matched to a gene: 8. This CDR3 is built from 15 residues. Per the germline V gene, CDR1 is SGHTA and CDR2 is FQGNSA.

The rearrangement joins TRBV19 to TRBJ2-7; D might be TRBD1 or TRBD2, each matching 6 bases. Germline CDR1 reads LNHDA; CDR2 reads SQIVND (reference sequence). V was cut by 1 base and J by 6 bases, with 10 bases left in between. The CDR3 loop spans 13 amino acids. The CDR3 here is CASSIVGGLEQYF. As DNA, the CDR3 is TGTGCCAGTAGTATAGTAGGGGGGCTCGAGCAGTACTTC.

V and J are TRBV28 and TRBJ2-2; a possible D gene is TRBD2 (6 bases). V lost 4 bases, J lost 7 bases, and 22 bases lay in between. Germline V CDR1 and CDR2: MDHEN, SYDVKM. The CDR3 is made up of 17 amino acids. The DNA of the CDR3 is TGTGCCAGCAGTTCACAATGGGGGATGGGAGGAGTCGGGGAGCTGTTTTTT. It translates to CASSSQWGMGGVGELFF.

V and J are TRBV18 and TRBJ1-1, with D uncertain. Deletions cut 0 bases from V and 4 bases from J, with 12 bases between. Germline assignment: CDR1 KGHSH and CDR2 LQKENI. The CDR3 spans 15 residues. The CDR3 DNA sequence: TGTGCCAGCTCACCACCTATTAACGAGGGCACTGAAGCTTTCTTT. Translated, it gives CASSPPINEGTEAFF.

This rearrangement joins TRBV7-8 to TRBJ2-7, with D possibly being TRBD1 (6 bases). V was trimmed by 7 bases and J by 0 bases, leaving 16 bases between them. The germline gives CDR1 SGHVS, CDR2 FQNEAQ. CDR3 length: 15 residues. The CDR3 DNA follows: TGTGCCAGCACCCTTCGGGACACCAGCTCCTACGAGCAGTACTTC. Translated, it gives CASTLRDTSSYEQYF.

There are a few counts of this clone. The same CDR3 can be traced to other DNA sequences in this sample. The chain has TRBV10-3 and TRBJ1-1; D remains ambiguous. This CDR3 is built from 12 residues. Germline loops: CDR1 ENHRY, CDR2 SYGVKD. Trimming removed 2 bases at V and 3 bases at J, with 4 bases between. CDR3 nucleotides: TGTGCCATCAGTGAGAGGGACACTGAAGCTTTCTTT. Amino acid sequence: CAISERDTEAFF.

This rearrangement joins TRBV15 to TRBJ2-3, with 9 bases aligning to TRBD1. CDR1 and CDR2 (germline): LNHNV, YYDKDF (reference sequence). J was trimmed by 3 bases and V by 3 bases; bases with no gene match: 1. The CDR3 runs 14 residues. CDR3 coding DNA: TGTGCCACCAGCAGCGGGACAGGGACAGATACGCAGTATTTT. The encoded protein is CATSSGTGTDTQYF.

The V gene is TRBV10-3, the J gene TRBJ2-2; TRBD2 agrees at 15 bases. V shed 4 bases and J 4 bases; nucleotides not matched to a gene: 1. The CDR3 totals 16 residues. Germline V gene data show CDR1 as ENHRY and CDR2 as SYGVKD. CDR3 bases: TGTGCCATCAGTGGGACTAGCGGGAGGGCCACCGGGGAGCTGTTTTTT. Translating gives CAISGTSGRATGELFF.

The V and J genes are TRBV19 and TRBJ2-5; possible D gene TRBD2, 5 bases. The length of the CDR3 is 15 residues. The V end was cut by 5 bases, the J end by 5 bases, with 18 bases between. The germline gives CDR1 LNHDA, CDR2 SQIVND (reference sequence). The CDR3 reads CASSPADKPWETQYF. The CDR3 nucleotides are TGTGCCAGTAGTCCAGCGGATAAGCCCTGGGAGACCCAGTACTTC.

This rearrangement joins TRBV7-8 to TRBJ1-3, with D unresolved. V lost 4 bases to trimming and J lost 3 bases, with 10 bases between them. CDR1 is SGHVS and CDR2 is FQNEAQ in the germline V gene. The CDR3 has 14 amino acids. CDR3 nucleotides: TGTGCCAGCAGCTCTATCACGATTGGAAACACCATATATTTT. Residues: CASSSITIGNTIYF.

This chain connects TRBV4-1 to TRBJ2-2; a possible D gene is TRBD2 (6 bases). The CDR3 is 16 residues long. The germline V gene has CDR1 MGHRA and CDR2 YSYEKL. The V gene lost 3 bases and the J gene lost 0 bases, with 11 bases spanning the gap. CDR3: CASSQEGGANTGELFF. The CDR3 coding sequence is TGCGCCAGCAGCCAGGAGGGCGGGGCGAACACCGGGGAGCTGTTTTTT.

This clone has just one count. V usage is TRBV11-3 and J usage is TRBJ2-1, with D hard to call. The germline V gene encodes CDR1 SGHNT and CDR2 YENEEA. This CDR3 is 13 amino acids long. Trimming took off 1 base at V and 7 bases at J, with 8 bases between the two ends. CDR3 in amino acids: CASSLGALNEQFF. For the CDR3, the DNA is TGTGCCAGCAGCTTAGGAGCCTTAAATGAGCAGTTCTTC.